Listed below are T cell receptor beta chains from one sample, sequenced in a study of CD8+ T cells in alopecia areata. Clones were sequenced by immunoSEQ multiplex PCR, and TCRdb holds only the in-frame ones, with some missing. The sample lists approximately 210,000 clones, roughly 66% occurring once. Here the sequenced sample was CD4+ T cells sorted from blood, taken at approximately week 45, from a patient treated with tofacitinib. These receptor sequences come from a human donor with alopecia areata. Both conserved end residues are part of each CDR3. The order of the fields is D gene, V gene, J gene, clone size, CDR3 DNA, CDR3 protein. The D gene is left open where the match is weak. Clone size, where shown, is once, few, many, or a class for clones that have expanded.

D: TRBD1
V: TRBV7-2
J: TRBJ2-1
size: few
DNA: TGTGCCAGCAGCCGCGGACAGGGGGTGAATGAGCAGTTCTTC
CDR3: CASSRGQGVNEQFF

D: NA
V: TRBV30
J: TRBJ1-1
size: NA
DNA: TGTGCCTGGAGTGTACAGGAAAACACTGAAGCTTTCTTT
CDR3: CAWSVQENTEAFF

D: TRBD1
V: TRBV7-2
J: TRBJ1-1
size: few
DNA: TGTGCCACAACCGGGACAGGGATGAACACTGAAGCTTTCTTT
CDR3: CATTGTGMNTEAFF

D: NA
V: TRBV5-1
J: TRBJ1-2
size: NA
DNA: TGCGCCAGCAGCTCCCCGAAGCATTCAGAAGGGCCCGCTTCTAACTATGGCTACACCTTC
CDR3: CASSSPKHSEGPASNYGYTF

D: NA
V: TRBV27
J: TRBJ2-7
size: NA
DNA: TGTGCCAGAAACTACGAGCAGTACTTC
CDR3: CARNYEQYF

D: NA
V: TRBV5-1
J: TRBJ2-5
size: NA
DNA: TGCGCCAGCAGCTTGGCCGCAGGGGAGTGGGAGACCCAGTACTTC
CDR3: CASSLAAGEWETQYF

D: NA
V: TRBV29-1
J: TRBJ2-1
size: few
DNA: TGCAGCGTCCAAACTCTCCAGGGGTACAATGAGCAGTTCTTC
CDR3: CSVQTLQGYNEQFF

D: NA
V: TRBV25-1
J: TRBJ2-3
size: few
DNA: TGTGCCAGCAGGACCCCGGGCCCGGCGGCTACGCAGTATTTT
CDR3: CASRTPGPAATQYF

D: TRBD2
V: TRBV25-1
J: TRBJ2-7
size: NA
DNA: TGTGCCAGCACCCTTAAGGGGACTAGCGGGGATTGGGGGTACGAGCAGTACTTC
CDR3: CASTLKGTSGDWGYEQYF

D: TRBD1
V: TRBV7-2
J: TRBJ2-1
size: NA
DNA: TGTGCCAGCAGCCGCAGGGGGACAGGCGCTTACAATGAGCAGTTCTTC
CDR3: CASSRRGTGAYNEQFF

D: TRBD1
V: TRBV5-6
J: TRBJ1-5
size: few
DNA: TGTGCCAGCAGCTCCATAAACAGGGGCGGTCAGCCCCAGCATTTT
CDR3: CASSSINRGGQPQHF

D: NA
V: TRBV29-1
J: TRBJ1-2
size: few
DNA: TGCAGCGTTGAAAGGGTCTATGGCTACACCTTC
CDR3: CSVERVYGYTF

D: NA
V: TRBV4-3
J: TRBJ2-7
size: once
DNA: TGCGCCAGCAGCCAAGAAGTTACGGTGGGGGAGCAGTACTTC
CDR3: CASSQEVTVGEQYF

D: NA
V: TRBV30
J: TRBJ1-1
size: NA
DNA: TGTGCCTGGAGTGTAGGAGGACCCGGCGGCGCTGAAGCTTTCTTT
CDR3: CAWSVGGPGGAEAFF

D: TRBD1
V: TRBV13
J: TRBJ1-2
size: NA
DNA: TGTGCCAGCAGCTCCACGGACAGGGGGGATGGCTACACCTTC
CDR3: CASSSTDRGDGYTF

D: TRBD1
V: TRBV6-5
J: TRBJ1-2
size: NA
DNA: TGTGCCATCAGTGACAGGGGGGAAGGCTACACCTTC
CDR3: CAISDRGEGYTF

D: NA
V: TRBV27
J: TRBJ2-5
size: NA
DNA: TGTGCCAGCAGTTTTGGGCCTAAAGAGACCCAGTACTTC
CDR3: CASSFGPKETQYF

D: NA
V: TRBV11-2
J: TRBJ2-3
size: many
DNA: TGTGCCAGCAGCTCCGGAACCACAGATACGCAGTATTTT
CDR3: CASSSGTTDTQYF

D: TRBD1
V: TRBV7-2
J: TRBJ1-5
size: NA
DNA: TGTGCCAGCAGCTTAAACGGACAGGGAAATCAGCCCCAGCATTTT
CDR3: CASSLNGQGNQPQHF

D: TRBD2
V: TRBV7-9
J: TRBJ2-1
size: NA
DNA: TGTGCCAGCAGCGTTACTAGCGGGGGGCAAAACAATGAGCAGTTCTTC
CDR3: CASSVTSGGQNNEQFF

D: TRBD2
V: TRBV5-1
J: TRBJ2-1
size: once
DNA: TGCGCCAGCAGCTTTGGCCTAGCGGGAGGGAATGAGCAGTTCTTC
CDR3: CASSFGLAGGNEQFF

D: NA
V: TRBV7-6
J: TRBJ1-5
size: few
DNA: TGTGCCAGCAGCTTAGAAACAGGGTTCGGTCAGCCCCAGCATTTT
CDR3: CASSLETGFGQPQHF

D: NA
V: TRBV29-1
J: TRBJ1-2
size: NA
DNA: TGCAGCGTTGAAGACCCCGGGGGATGGGGCTACACCTTC
CDR3: CSVEDPGGWGYTF

D: NA
V: TRBV14
J: TRBJ2-5
size: NA
DNA: TGTGCCAGCAGCCAAGAGAGGCGGCCAGGGGACTTCGGAACCCAGTACTTC
CDR3: CASSQERRPGDFGTQYF

D: TRBD2
V: TRBV19
J: TRBJ2-7
size: few
DNA: TGTGCCAGTAGTATAGCCCTAGCGGGGGGCTACGAGCAGTACTTC
CDR3: CASSIALAGGYEQYF

D: NA
V: TRBV30
J: TRBJ1-2
size: NA
DNA: TGTGCCTGGAGTGTACTGTCCAGGGGCCCTAACTATGGCTACACCTTC
CDR3: CAWSVLSRGPNYGYTF

D: NA
V: TRBV27
J: TRBJ1-2
size: NA
DNA: TGTGCCAGCAGCTTCCATCGTGGGATGGGGATAGGCTACACCTTC
CDR3: CASSFHRGMGIGYTF